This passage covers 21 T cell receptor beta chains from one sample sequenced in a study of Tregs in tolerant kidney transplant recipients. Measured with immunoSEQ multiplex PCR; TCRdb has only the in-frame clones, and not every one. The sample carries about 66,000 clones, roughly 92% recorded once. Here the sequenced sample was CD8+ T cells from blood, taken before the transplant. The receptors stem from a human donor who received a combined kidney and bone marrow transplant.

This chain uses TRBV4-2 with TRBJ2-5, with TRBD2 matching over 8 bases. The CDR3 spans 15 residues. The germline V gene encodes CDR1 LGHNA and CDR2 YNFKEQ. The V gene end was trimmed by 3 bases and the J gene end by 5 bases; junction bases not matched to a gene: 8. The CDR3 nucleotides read TGTGCCAGCAGCCAGGCCGGGGGGGCCTATGAGACCCAGTACTTC. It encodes CASSQAGGAYETQYF.

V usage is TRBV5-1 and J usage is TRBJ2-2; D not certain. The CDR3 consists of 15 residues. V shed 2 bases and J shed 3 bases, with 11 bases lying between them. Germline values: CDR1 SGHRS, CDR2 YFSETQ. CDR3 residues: CASSFPDDYTGELFF. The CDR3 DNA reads TGCGCCAGCAGCTTCCCCGACGACTACACCGGGGAGCTGTTTTTT.

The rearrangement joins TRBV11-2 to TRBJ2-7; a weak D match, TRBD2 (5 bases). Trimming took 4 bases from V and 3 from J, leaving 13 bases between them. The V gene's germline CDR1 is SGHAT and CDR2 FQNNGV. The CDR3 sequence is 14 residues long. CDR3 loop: CASSWRTGNYEQYF. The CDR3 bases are TGTGCCAGCAGCTGGCGGACTGGAAACTACGAGCAGTACTTC.

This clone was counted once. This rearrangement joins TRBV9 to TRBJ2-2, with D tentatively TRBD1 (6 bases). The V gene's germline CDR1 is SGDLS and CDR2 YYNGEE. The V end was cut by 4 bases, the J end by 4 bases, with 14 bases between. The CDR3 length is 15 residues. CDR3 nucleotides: TGTGCCAGCAGCCCAGATGTGGGGGCCACCGGGGAGCTGTTTTTT. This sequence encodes CASSPDVGATGELFF.

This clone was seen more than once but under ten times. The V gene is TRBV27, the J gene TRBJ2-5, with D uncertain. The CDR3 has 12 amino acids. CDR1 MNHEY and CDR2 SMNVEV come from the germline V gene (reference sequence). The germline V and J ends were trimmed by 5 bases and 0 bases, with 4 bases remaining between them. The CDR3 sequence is CASSPNQETQYF. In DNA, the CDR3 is TGTGCCAGCAGTCCCAACCAAGAGACCCAGTACTTC.

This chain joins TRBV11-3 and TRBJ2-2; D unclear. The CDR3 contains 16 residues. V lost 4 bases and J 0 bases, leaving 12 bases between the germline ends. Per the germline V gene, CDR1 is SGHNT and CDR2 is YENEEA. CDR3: CASSSVLRANTGELFF. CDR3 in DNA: TGTGCCAGCAGCTCCGTGCTTCGCGCGAACACCGGGGAGCTGTTTTTT.

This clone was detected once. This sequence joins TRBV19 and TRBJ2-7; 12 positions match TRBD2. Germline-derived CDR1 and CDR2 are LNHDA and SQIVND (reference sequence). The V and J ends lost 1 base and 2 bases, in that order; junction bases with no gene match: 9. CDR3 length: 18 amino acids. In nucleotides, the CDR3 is TGTGCCAGTAGTATAGCGGGACTAGCGGGTTCGAGGGCCTACGAGCAGTACTTC. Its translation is CASSIAGLAGSRAYEQYF.

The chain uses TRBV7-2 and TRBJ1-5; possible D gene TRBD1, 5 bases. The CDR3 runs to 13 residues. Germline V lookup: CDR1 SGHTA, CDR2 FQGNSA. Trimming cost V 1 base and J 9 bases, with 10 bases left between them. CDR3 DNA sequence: TGTGCCAGCAGCTTAGAGTGGGGGGGGCCCCAGCATTTT. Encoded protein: CASSLEWGGPQHF.

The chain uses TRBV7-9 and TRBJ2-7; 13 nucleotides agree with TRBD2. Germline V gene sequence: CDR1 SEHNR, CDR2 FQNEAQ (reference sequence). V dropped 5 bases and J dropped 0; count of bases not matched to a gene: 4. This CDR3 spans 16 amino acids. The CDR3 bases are TGTGCCAGCAGCCTTACTAGCGGGAGGGACTCCTACGAGCAGTACTTC. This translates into CASSLTSGRDSYEQYF.

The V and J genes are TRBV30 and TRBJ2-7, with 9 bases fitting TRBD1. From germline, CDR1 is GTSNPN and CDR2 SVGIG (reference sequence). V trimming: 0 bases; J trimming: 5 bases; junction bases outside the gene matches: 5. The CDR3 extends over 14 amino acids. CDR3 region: CAWSVGQGFDEQYF. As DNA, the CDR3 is TGTGCCTGGAGTGTAGGACAGGGGTTTGACGAGCAGTACTTC.

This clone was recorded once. CDR3 sequence (DNA): TGTGCCAGCAGCTTGACTTCAATACTCACCACCCCCCTCCACTTT. It encodes CASSLTSILTTPLHF. The V and J genes are TRBV5-8 and TRBJ1-6; D call uncertain. V lost 1 base to trimming and J lost 13 bases, with 18 bases between them. The CDR3 covers 15 residues. The germline V gene encodes CDR1 SGHTS and CDR2 YDEGEE.

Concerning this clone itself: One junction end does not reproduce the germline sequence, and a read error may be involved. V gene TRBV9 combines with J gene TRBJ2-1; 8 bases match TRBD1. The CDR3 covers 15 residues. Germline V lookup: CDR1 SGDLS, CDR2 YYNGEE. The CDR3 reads CASSDGTGSYNGQFF. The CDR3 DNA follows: TGTGCCAGCAGCGATGGGACAGGCTCCTACAATGGGCAGTTCTTC.

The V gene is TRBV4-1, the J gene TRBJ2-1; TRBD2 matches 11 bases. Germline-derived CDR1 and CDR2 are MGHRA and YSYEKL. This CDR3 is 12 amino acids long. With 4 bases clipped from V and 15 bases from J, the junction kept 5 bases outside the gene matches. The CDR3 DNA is TGCGCCAGCAGCCTTAGCGGGAGGGATCCGTTCTTC. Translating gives CASSLSGRDPFF.

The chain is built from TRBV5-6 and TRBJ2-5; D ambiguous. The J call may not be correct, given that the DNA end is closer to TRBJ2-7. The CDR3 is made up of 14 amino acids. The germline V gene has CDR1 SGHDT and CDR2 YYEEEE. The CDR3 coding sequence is TGTGCCAGCAGCTACGGTCGGTCCCACTACGAGCAGTACTTC. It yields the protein CASSYGRSHYEQYF.

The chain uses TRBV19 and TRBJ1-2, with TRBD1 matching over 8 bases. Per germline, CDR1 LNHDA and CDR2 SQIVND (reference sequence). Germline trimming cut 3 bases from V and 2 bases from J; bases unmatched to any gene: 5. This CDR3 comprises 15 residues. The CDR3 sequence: CASSMVQGANYGYTF. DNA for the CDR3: TGTGCCAGTAGTATGGTCCAGGGGGCCAACTATGGCTACACCTTC.

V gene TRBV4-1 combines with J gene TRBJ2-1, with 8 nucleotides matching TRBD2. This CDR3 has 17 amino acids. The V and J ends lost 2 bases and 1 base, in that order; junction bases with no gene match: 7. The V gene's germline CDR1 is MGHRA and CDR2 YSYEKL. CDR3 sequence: CASSQTPGLDSYNEQFF. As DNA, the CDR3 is TGCGCCAGCAGCCAAACACCGGGACTAGATTCCTACAATGAGCAGTTCTTC.

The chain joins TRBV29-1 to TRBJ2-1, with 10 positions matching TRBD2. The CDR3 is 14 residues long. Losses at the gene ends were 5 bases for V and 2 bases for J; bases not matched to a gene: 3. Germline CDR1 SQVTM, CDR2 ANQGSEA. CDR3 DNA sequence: TGCAGCGTTTTAGCGGGGGGCGCCTACAATGAGCAGTTCTTC. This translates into CSVLAGGAYNEQFF.

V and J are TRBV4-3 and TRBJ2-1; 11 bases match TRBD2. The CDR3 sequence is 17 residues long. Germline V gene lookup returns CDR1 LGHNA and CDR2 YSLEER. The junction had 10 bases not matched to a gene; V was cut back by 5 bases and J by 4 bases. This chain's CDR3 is CASSFHDGLAGYNEQFF. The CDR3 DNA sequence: TGCGCCAGCAGCTTCCATGACGGACTAGCGGGTTACAATGAGCAGTTCTTC.

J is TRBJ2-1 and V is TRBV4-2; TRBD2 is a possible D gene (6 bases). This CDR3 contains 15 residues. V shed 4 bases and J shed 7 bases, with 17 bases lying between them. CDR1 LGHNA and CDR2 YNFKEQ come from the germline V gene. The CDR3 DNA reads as TGTGCCAGCAGCCCATTGACTAGACCCTCGAATGAGCAGTTCTTC. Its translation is CASSPLTRPSNEQFF.

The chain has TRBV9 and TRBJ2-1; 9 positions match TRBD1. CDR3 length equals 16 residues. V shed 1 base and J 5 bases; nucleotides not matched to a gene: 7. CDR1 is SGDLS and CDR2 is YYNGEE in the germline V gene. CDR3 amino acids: CASSVHRDRVDNEQFF. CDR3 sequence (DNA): TGTGCCAGCAGCGTACACCGGGACAGGGTCGACAATGAGCAGTTCTTC. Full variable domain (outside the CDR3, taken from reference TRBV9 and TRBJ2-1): DSGVTQTPKHLITATGQRVTLRCSPRSGDLSVYWYQQSLDQGLQFLIQYYNGEERAKGNILERFSAQQFPDLHSELNLSSLELGDSALYFCASSVHRDRVDNEQFFGPGTRLTVL.

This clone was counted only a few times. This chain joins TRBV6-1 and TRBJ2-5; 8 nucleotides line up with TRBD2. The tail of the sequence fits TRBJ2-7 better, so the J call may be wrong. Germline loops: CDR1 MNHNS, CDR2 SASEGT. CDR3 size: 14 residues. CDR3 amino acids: CASSREAGAYEQYF. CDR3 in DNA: TGTGCCAGCAGTCGGGAAGCGGGGGCCTACGAGCAGTACTTC.